This TCR beta chain was observed in a study of blood T cell repertoires in COVID-19. Study as a whole: Sites across the United States, Italy and Spain contributed samples from acute and convalescent COVID-19.

TCRdb's copy holds only in-frame clones and misses some; the assay was immunoSEQ multiplex PCR. The table has more than 65,000 clones, roughly 80% seen once. Patients at the Seattle site were enrolled during active infection and followed longitudinally. Trimming took 3 bases from V and 4 from J; bases not matched to a gene: 9. The CDR3 has 16 residues. Germline-derived CDR1 and CDR2 are SGHAT and FQDESV (reference sequence). This receptor was identified in a man in his thirties or forties with COVID-19, enrolled during active disease. The material sequenced was peripheral blood. The chain carries TRBV11-1 and TRBJ2-3; 8 nucleotides align to TRBD2. Here the CDR3 DNA reads TGTGCCAGCAGCTTTTTAAGCGGGAGTAGCCCAGATACGCAGTATTTT. Its translation: CASSFLSGSSPDTQYF.